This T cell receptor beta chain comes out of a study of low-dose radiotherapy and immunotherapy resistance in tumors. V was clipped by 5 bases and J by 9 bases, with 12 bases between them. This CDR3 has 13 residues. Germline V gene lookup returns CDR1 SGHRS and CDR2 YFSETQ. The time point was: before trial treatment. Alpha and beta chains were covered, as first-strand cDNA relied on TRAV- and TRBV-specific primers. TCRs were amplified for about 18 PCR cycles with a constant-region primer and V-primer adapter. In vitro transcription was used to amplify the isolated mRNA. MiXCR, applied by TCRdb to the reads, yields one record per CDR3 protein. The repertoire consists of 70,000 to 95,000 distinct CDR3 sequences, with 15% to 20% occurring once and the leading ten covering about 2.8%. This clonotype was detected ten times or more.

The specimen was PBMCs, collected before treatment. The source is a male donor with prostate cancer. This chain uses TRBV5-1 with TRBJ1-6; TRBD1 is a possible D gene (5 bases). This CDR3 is CASSSRDGSPLHF. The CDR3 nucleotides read TGCGCCAGCAGTAGCAGGGATGGTTCACCCCTCCACTTT. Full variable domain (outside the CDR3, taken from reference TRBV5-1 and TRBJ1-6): KAGVTQTPRYLIKTRGQQVTLSCSPISGHRSVSWYQQTPGQGLQFLFEYFSETQRNKGNFPGRFSGRQFSNSRSEMNVSTLELGDSALYLCASSSRDGSPLHFGNGTRLTVT.